This T cell receptor beta chain was captured in a study of blood T cell repertoires in COVID-19. Background on the study: The United States, Italy and Spain provided the acute and convalescent COVID-19 samples. Sources were T cells, B-cell-depleted T cells, or PBMCs; the material itself was cDNA or gDNA.

This clone was seen more than once but under ten times. As processed by the authors: Reference gene primer amplification gave estimated nucleated cell counts. TCRdb's table, derived via immunoSEQ multiplex PCR, lists solely in-frame clones and lacks some. The V and J calls and clone size are taken from that table; D and trimming were inferred from the DNA. This sample has about 120,000 clones, with around 88% found just once. The clonotype was recovered from a woman between 50 and 59 years old with active or convalescent COVID-19. Sequencing used peripheral blood.

The CDR3 region has the DNA TGTGCCAGCCTCGACTCAACTAATGAAAAACTGTTTTTT. It is translated as CASLDSTNEKLFF. The chain joins TRBV28 to TRBJ1-4; unclear D gene. V was cut by 8 bases and J by 0 bases, with 7 bases left in between. The germline CDR1 and CDR2 sequences are MDHEN and SYDVKM. The CDR3 sequence is 13 residues long.